This TCR beta chain was identified during a study of STAT5B mutations in CD4+ large granular lymphocyte leukemia. Study-wide results and limits: CD4-sorted patient repertoires seemed more clonal than healthy CD4+ repertoires.

This clone was seen only once. Its cognate antigen is unknown. Buffy coats from healthy blood donors served as controls. TCRdb's copy holds only in-frame clones and misses some; the assay was immunoSEQ multiplex PCR. The repertoire holds tens of thousands of clones, with around 74% as singletons. Germline CDR1 reads KGHSH; CDR2 reads LQKENI. Trimming cost V 1 base and J 1 base, with 7 bases left between them. The CDR3 length is 15 residues. V and J are TRBV18 and TRBJ2-2; D gene unclear. This TCR derives from a human donor in good health. Sequenced input: CD4+ T cells from blood buffy coats. The CDR3 nucleotides read TGTGCCAGCTCACCACAAGGTCAGAACACCGGGGAGCTGTTTTTT. Residues: CASSPQGQNTGELFF. The variable domain in full, with the rest retrieved from reference TRBV18 and TRBJ2-2, is NAGVMQNPRHLVRRRGQEARLRCSPMKGHSHVYWYRQLPEEGLKFMVYLQKENIIDESGMPKERFSAEFPKEGPSILRIQQVVRGDSAAYFCASSPQGQNTGELFFGEGSRLTVL.